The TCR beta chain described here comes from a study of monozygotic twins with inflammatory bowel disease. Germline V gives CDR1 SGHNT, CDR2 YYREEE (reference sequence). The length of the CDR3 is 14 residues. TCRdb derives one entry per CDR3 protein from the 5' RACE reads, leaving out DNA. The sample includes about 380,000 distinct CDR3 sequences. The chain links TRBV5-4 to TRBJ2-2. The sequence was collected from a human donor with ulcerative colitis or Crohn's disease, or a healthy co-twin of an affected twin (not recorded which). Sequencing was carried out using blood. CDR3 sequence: CASSSGPNTGELFF.